This T cell receptor beta chain was recorded in a study of cytotoxic CD8 clonotypes in ibrutinib-treated CLL. Study-wide results and limits: A rise in clonality was seen at ibrutinib response, and a fall back toward baseline was seen at progression.

CDR3 length equals 13 residues. The V and J ends lost 2 bases and 5 bases respectively, with 12 bases between them. Germline loops: CDR1 GTSNPN, CDR2 SVGIG (reference sequence). To note about this clone: Its target is unknown.

Method: immunoSEQ multiplex PCR; TCRdb's copy keeps in-frame clones and lacks some. The table records 65,000 to 85,000 clones, around four fifths of them present only once. The input for sequencing was PBMCs, taken after 24 months of ibrutinib treatment. V is TRBV30 and J is TRBJ2-5, with D unresolved. This clonotype was obtained from a human donor with chronic lymphocytic leukemia. CDR3 amino acids: CAWSFSSAETQYF. The CDR3 DNA follows: TGTGCCTGGAGTTTTAGTTCGGCGGAGACCCAGTACTTC.